The T cell receptor beta chain under discussion was sequenced for a study of blood T cell repertoires in COVID-19. At the level of the study: PBMCs, B-cell-depleted T cells, or T cells provided the cDNA or gDNA that made up the material.

Germline loops: CDR1 SGHRS, CDR2 YFSETQ. This CDR3 is built from 13 residues. V was trimmed by 5 bases and J by 4 bases, leaving 9 bases between them. Sequenced by immunoSEQ multiplex PCR; TCRdb stores in-frame clones only, minus some. The sample consists of about 290,000 clones, about nine tenths of them appearing once. Residents of 20 to 25 US areas, aged about 18 to 95 years, made up the participants. Allocation to cohorts depended on clinical history reported by the participants. Donors in Cohort 3 who had recovered were those with two negative PCRs, healthcare professional clearance, or resolution of their symptoms.

Source material: PBMCs or T cells enriched from blood (not recorded which). The chain has TRBV5-1 and TRBJ2-2; D is undetermined. The sequence derives from a woman between 35 and 50 years old who had recovered from COVID-19. Here the CDR3 DNA reads TGCGCCAGCAGTGCTGACATCACCGGGGAGCTGTTTTTT. It translates to CASSADITGELFF.